These T cell receptor beta chains were read from a single sample in a study of blood T cell repertoires in COVID-19. Assay: immunoSEQ multiplex PCR; the TCRdb copy retains only in-frame clones and omits some. The sample includes 200,000 to 250,000 clones, 75% to 90% of them seen just once. The sample taken for sequencing was PBMCs or T cells enriched from blood (not recorded which). These receptors all stem from a middle-aged woman with acute COVID-19. Both conserved end residues are part of each CDR3. The order of the fields is V gene, J gene, CDR3 length, D gene, clone size, CDR3 protein, CDR3 DNA. A D gene is named only where the DNA matches it firmly. A row's size may be missing; if present it is once, few, many or a size class.

>TRBV7-2|TRBJ1-1|13|TRBD1|once
CASSLGQGTEAFF
TGTGCCAGCAGCCTTGGACAGGGGACTGAAGCTTTCTTT
>TRBV19|TRBJ1-6|18|NA|NA
CASSSRPGFESYNSPLHF
TGTGCCAGTAGTAGCAGACCAGGGTTCGAGTCCTATAATTCACCCCTCCACTTT
>TRBV3-1/TRBV3-2|TRBJ1-1|13|TRBD1|NA
CASSPDRGSEAFF
TGTGCCAGCAGTCCGGACAGGGGAAGTGAAGCTTTCTTT
>TRBV9|TRBJ2-1|15|TRBD2|NA
CASSPPGRDYNEQFF
TGTGCCAGCAGCCCCCCCGGGAGGGACTACAATGAGCAGTTCTTC
>TRBV5-6|TRBJ1-2|15|NA|NA
CASSTDQGPRYGYTF
TGTGCCAGCAGCACCGATCAGGGGCCTCGCTATGGCTACACCTTC
>TRBV29-1|TRBJ1-6|17|TRBD1|few
CSVQGVGGALGNSPLHF
TGCAGCGTCCAGGGGGTCGGGGGAGCCTTGGGGAATTCACCCCTCCACTTT
>TRBV15|TRBJ1-2|15|NA|few
CATSSGRGANYGYTF
TGTGCCACCAGCAGCGGCCGGGGAGCTAACTATGGCTACACCTTC
>TRBV7-3|TRBJ2-1|17|NA|NA
CASSSERRISSYNEQFF
TGTGCCAGCAGCTCTGAGCGCCGTATAAGCTCCTACAATGAGCAGTTCTTC
>TRBV7-3|TRBJ1-1|14|TRBD1|once
CASSRTGGFTEAFF
TGTGCCAGCAGCCGAACAGGGGGCTTCACTGAAGCTTTCTTT
>TRBV7-2|TRBJ1-5|14|NA|NA
CASSFQPGNQPQHF
TGTGCCAGCAGCTTTCAACCAGGGAATCAGCCCCAGCATTTT
>TRBV14|TRBJ1-3|13|NA|NA
CASSLGGRNTIYF
TGTGCCAGCAGCCTAGGAGGACGAAACACCATATATTTT
>TRBV2|TRBJ1-2|16|TRBD1|NA
CASKLLDRGNWNGYTF
TGTGCCAGCAAGCTTTTGGACAGGGGTAATTGGAATGGCTACACCTTC
>TRBV7-8|TRBJ2-1|15|TRBD2|NA
CASSLELAGVYEQFF
TGTGCCAGCAGCTTAGAACTAGCGGGGGTCTATGAGCAGTTCTTC
>TRBV7-2|TRBJ2-3|13|NA|NA
CASSFGGGDTQYF
TGTGCCAGCAGCTTTGGTGGCGGGGATACGCAGTATTTT
>TRBV10-2|TRBJ1-4|13|NA|NA
CASSEWANEKLFF
TGCGCCAGCAGTGAGTGGGCCAATGAAAAACTGTTTTTT
>TRBV15|TRBJ1-2|15|TRBD1|NA
CATSNGDSRYVGYTF
TGTGCCACCAGCAACGGGGACAGTCGTTATGTTGGCTACACCTTC
>TRBV5-1|TRBJ1-2|13|NA|NA
CASSLTVPRGYTF
TGCGCCAGCAGCTTGACAGTTCCTCGGGGCTACACCTTC
>TRBV5-1|TRBJ1-2|13|TRBD1|NA
CASSPGQGFGYTF
TGCGCCAGCAGCCCGGGACAGGGGTTTGGCTACACCTTC
>TRBV20-1|TRBJ1-1|15|NA|NA
CSASLVWQGITEAFF
TGCAGTGCTAGTTTGGTTTGGCAGGGGATCACTGAAGCTTTCTTT
>TRBV11-3|TRBJ1-6|14|TRBD1|few
CASSSDRGNSPLHF
TGTGCCAGCAGTTCGGACAGGGGGAATTCACCCCTCCACTTT
>TRBV30|TRBJ1-2|13|NA|once
CAWSVKGGRGYTF
TGTGCCTGGAGTGTAAAAGGGGGTAGAGGCTACACCTTC
>TRBV18|TRBJ1-5|15|TRBD1|NA
CASSPGRTGNQPQHF
TGTGCCAGCTCACCGGGACGGACAGGGAATCAGCCCCAGCATTTT
>TRBV28|TRBJ2-3|17|TRBD2|once
CASRVPQGREGTDTQYF
TGTGCCAGCAGGGTTCCCCAGGGGCGGGAGGGCACAGATACGCAGTATTTT
>TRBV9|TRBJ1-1|12|TRBD1|NA
CASSSGQGQAFF
TGTGCCAGCAGCTCCGGACAGGGGCAAGCTTTCTTT
>TRBV7-9|TRBJ1-2|16|TRBD1|NA
CASSLGGGQIDYGYTF
TGTGCCAGCAGCTTAGGAGGGGGACAGATAGACTATGGCTACACCTTC
>TRBV6-2/TRBV6-3|TRBJ1-2|13|TRBD1|NA
CASSQGTGGIYTF
TGTGCCAGCAGTCAGGGGACAGGGGGCATCTACACCTTC
>TRBV7-9|TRBJ1-1|10|NA|NA
CASVSAEAFF
TGTGCCAGCGTTAGCGCTGAAGCTTTCTTT
>TRBV5-8|TRBJ1-2|17|TRBD1|NA
CASSLVGTGRTTYGYTF
TGTGCCAGCAGCTTGGTAGGGACAGGCAGAACAACCTATGGCTACACCTTC
>TRBV2|TRBJ1-2|12|NA|few
CASSDSGEGYTF
TGTGCCAGCAGTGATTCCGGGGAAGGCTACACCTTC
>TRBV3-1/TRBV3-2|TRBJ1-3|16|NA|NA
CASSQVPGSSGNTIYF
TGTGCCAGCAGCCAAGTTCCAGGGTCCTCTGGAAACACCATATATTTT
>TRBV5-6|TRBJ2-7|13|NA|NA
CASSLAGSLGQYF
TGTGCCAGCAGCTTGGCCGGGAGCCTAGGGCAGTACTTC
>TRBV6-6|TRBJ2-5|12|NA|NA
CASTTGGETQYF
TGTGCCAGCACTACCGGTGGAGAGACCCAGTACTTC